Listed below are T cell receptor beta chains from one sample, sequenced in a study of T cells in Graves' hyperthyroidism and ophthalmopathy. TCRdb processed the multiplex PCR reads anew with MiXCR; each CDR3 protein has one entry. The table has approximately 330,000 distinct CDR3 sequences, over 20% seen once. The sequencing sample was made of blood. The receptors originated from a woman aged 45-65 years with Graves' hyperthyroidism. CDR3s include the opening cysteine and the closing phenylalanine or tryptophan. Fields, in order: D gene, V gene, clone size, J gene, CDR3 DNA, CDR3 protein. A D gene is named only where the DNA matches it firmly. Rows may omit the clone size; those that give it use once, few, many or a size class.

-	TRBV5-1	many	TRBJ1-2	TGCGCCAGCAGCTTGAGCGGAGACTATGGCTACACCTTC	CASSLSGDYGYTF
TRBD1	TRBV20-1	many	TRBJ1-2	TGCAGTGCTCCCCAGGGAGGGGGCAGTGGCTACACCTTC	CSAPQGGGSGYTF
-	TRBV7-9	-	TRBJ1-2	TGTGCCAGCAGCCGGGACGGATTATTGGGCTACACCTTC	CASSRDGLLGYTF
TRBD1	TRBV29-1	few	TRBJ1-4	TGCAGCGTTAGACAGGGGAATGAAAAACTGTTTTTT	CSVRQGNEKLFF
TRBD1	TRBV2	-	TRBJ2-7	TGTGCCAGCAGTCGGACAGGGCCGAGCGAGCAGTACTTC	CASSRTGPSEQYF
-	TRBV11-3	-	TRBJ2-1	TGTGCCAGCAGCTTAGCGACCCCCGCCTACAATGAGCAGTTCTTC	CASSLATPAYNEQFF
-	TRBV4-1	-	TRBJ2-6	TGCGCCAGCAGCCAAGATGTGACAGGAGTCTCTGGGGCCAACGTCCTGACTTTC	CASSQDVTGVSGANVLTF
TRBD2	TRBV28	-	TRBJ2-7	TGTGCCAGCAGTTTCGGCCTAGCGGGAGTACCTTCCTACGAGCAGTACTTC	CASSFGLAGVPSYEQYF
-	TRBV18	-	TRBJ1-1	TGTGCCAGCTCACCATTGGGGAACACTGAAGCTTTCTTT	CASSPLGNTEAFF
TRBD1	TRBV2	many	TRBJ1-4	TGTGCCAGCAGAGGACAGGCCGCTAATGAAAAACTGTTTTTT	CASRGQAANEKLFF
TRBD1	TRBV2	many	TRBJ2-7	TGTGCCACCAAGGACAGGGAAATAGGCGAGCAGTACTTC	CATKDREIGEQYF
TRBD1	TRBV6-1	-	TRBJ1-4	TGTGCCAGCAGCCGGGACAGGGGGCGTGTAGCTAATGAAAAACTGTTTTTT	CASSRDRGRVANEKLFF
-	TRBV3-1	-	TRBJ2-7	TGTGCCAGCAGCACCCCCGGCGCCTCCTACGAGCAGTACTTC	CASSTPGASYEQYF
TRBD1	TRBV12-3/TRBV12-4	-	TRBJ1-5	TGTGCCAGCAGTACTCGACAGGGAAGGTCAGAAATTCAGCCCCAGCATTTT	CASSTRQGRSEIQPQHF
TRBD1	TRBV20-1	-	TRBJ1-2	TGCAGTGCTCCGTCACAGGGGGGCGATGGCTACACCTTC	CSAPSQGGDGYTF
-	TRBV28	many	TRBJ2-3	TGTGCCAGCAGCTTAACCGGGCCGAGCACAGATACGCAGTATTTT	CASSLTGPSTDTQYF
TRBD2	TRBV20-1	-	TRBJ2-3	TGCAGTGCTAGAGCTTTGGCTAGCGGGACCACAGATACGCAGTATTTT	CSARALASGTTDTQYF
-	TRBV7-9	many	TRBJ2-5	TGTGCCAGCAGCGCAGGGACGGGCAGACAGACCCAGTACTTC	CASSAGTGRQTQYF
TRBD2	TRBV27	-	TRBJ2-2	TGTGCCAGCAGCCGCCGGGGAGCGGGAGACACCGGGGAGCTGTTTTTT	CASSRRGAGDTGELFF
-	TRBV3-1	many	TRBJ2-1	TGTGCCAGCAGCCTAGGACCCGACAATGAGCAGTTCTTC	CASSLGPDNEQFF